This TCR beta chain is from a study of cytomegalovirus exposure and HLA in healthy donors. Study summary: As released early, the data held 80 million to 90 million unique TCRs from HLA-typed donors.

This clone was seen only a few times. Its antigen is as yet unknown. PCR involved 60 Vbeta and 13 Jbeta primers. TCRdb keeps only in-frame clones here, not all; method: immunoSEQ multiplex PCR. Of approximately 160,000 clones listed, under 85% are singletons. Findings of the study overall: A later analysis linked a missense variant in DCLRE1C to the trimming of TCR beta V and J genes. In a later analysis, HLA-associated TCR beta chains were more clonally expanded than equally common others.

There were likely unrecorded immune exposures, though donors were nominally healthy when sampled. The CDR3 consists of 14 residues. From germline, CDR1 is SGHTA and CDR2 FQGNSA. V lost 7 bases, J lost 6 bases, and 11 bases stayed unmatched. Sequenced input: PBMCs. The sequence came from a woman in her 30s in good health and CMV-seronegative. This rearrangement joins TRBV7-2 to TRBJ1-1; TRBD1 agrees at 7 bases. The CDR3 bases are TGTGCCAGCAACCGGGGACAGCCCTCCGCTGAAGCTTTCTTT. Its translation: CASNRGQPSAEAFF. Drawing the rest from reference TRBV7-2 and TRBJ1-1, the complete variable domain is GAGVSQSPSNKVTEKGKDVELRCDPISGHTALYWYRQSLGQGLEFLIYFQGNSAPDKSGLPSDRFSAERTGGSVSTLTIQRTQQEDSAVYLCASNRGQPSAEAFFGQGTRLTVV.